This T cell receptor beta chain emerged from a study of EBV T-cell therapy then PD-1 blockade in nasopharyngeal carcinoma. This clone was counted a few times. Antigen specificity is unknown. The treatment: AdE1-LMPpoly-expanded autologous EBV-specific T-cell therapy followed by anti-PD-1 nivolumab. Generated by immunoSEQ multiplex PCR, the TCRdb table keeps only in-frame clones and is missing some. In the table there are roughly 22,000 clones, over 75% of which are singletons. The CDR3 spans 16 residues. Germline loops: CDR1 MNHEY, CDR2 SVGAGI. Trimming took 4 bases from V and 5 from J, leaving 15 bases between them.

The receptor's source is a man aged 35-49 years with nasopharyngeal carcinoma. The rearrangement uses TRBV6-5 and TRBJ1-6, with TRBD1 as a possible D gene (5 bases). Specimen: CD8+ T cells from blood, collected at day -245 from a patient whose treatment included autologous EBV-specific T cells and nivolumab. The DNA of the CDR3 is TGTGCCAGCAGTTTGGACATCCTCCTCAATAATTCACCCCTCCACTTT. The encoded protein is CASSLDILLNNSPLHF.